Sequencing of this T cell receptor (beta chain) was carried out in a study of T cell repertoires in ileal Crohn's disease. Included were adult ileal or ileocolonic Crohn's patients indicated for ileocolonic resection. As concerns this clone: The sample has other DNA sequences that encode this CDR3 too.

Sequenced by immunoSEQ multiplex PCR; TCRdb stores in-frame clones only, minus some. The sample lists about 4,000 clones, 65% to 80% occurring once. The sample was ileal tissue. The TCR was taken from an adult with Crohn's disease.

CDR3 in DNA: TGTGCCAGTAGTATAGCGGGGAGCGATACGCAGTATTTT. This codes for CASSIAGSDTQYF. This chain links TRBV19 with TRBJ2-3; maybe TRBD2 (5 bases). This CDR3 has 13 amino acids. Germline CDR1 is LNHDA and CDR2 is SQIVND (reference sequence). Trimming stripped 1 base from V and 6 bases from J, with 8 bases between.